What follows are 21 T cell receptor beta chains derived from one specimen sequenced in a study of sequential checkpoint blockade in melanoma. Treatment given: randomized to nivolumab then ipilimumab (arm A) or the reverse (arm B). Using immunoSEQ multiplex PCR, the repertoire was profiled, and TCRdb retains in-frame clones only, with some absent. The table shows approximately 10,000 clones, with around 84% occurring only once. The source material was CD8+ T cells sorted from blood (inferred from file names), sampled from a patient given nivolumab and ipilimumab in sequence. These receptors all stem from a human donor with melanoma.

The chain recombines TRBV7-9 with TRBJ2-7; D gene uncertain. This CDR3 region has 14 residues. From germline, CDR1 is SEHNR and CDR2 FQNEAQ (reference sequence). V was cut by 0 bases and J by 3 bases, with 9 bases left in between. The CDR3 sequence: CASSLAQNHYEQYF. The CDR3 nucleotides are TGTGCCAGCAGCTTAGCACAGAATCACTACGAGCAGTACTTC.

The chain has TRBV6-4 and TRBJ2-3, with 12 bases matching TRBD2. Germline V gives CDR1 MRHNA, CDR2 SNTAGT. The J segment lost 3 bases and the V segment lost 4 bases, leaving 2 bases of the junction unmatched. CDR3 length equals 15 residues. The CDR3 bases are TGTGCCAGCAGTGTCCTAGCGGGGGGGACAGATACGCAGTATTTT. Its translation: CASSVLAGGTDTQYF.

This clone was found once. The sample holds other DNA sequences that translate to the same CDR3. This chain links TRBV6-1 with TRBJ2-3; 13 bases match TRBD2. The CDR3 spans 15 residues. Germline trimming cut 4 bases from V and 4 bases from J; bases unmatched to any gene: 2. Germline V gene data show CDR1 as MNHNS and CDR2 as SASEGT. CDR3 nucleotide sequence: TGTGCCAGCAGTGGACTAGCGGGAGGACCAGATACGCAGTATTTT. As protein: CASSGLAGGPDTQYF.

The chain links TRBV9 to TRBJ2-5; 10 bases are a match to TRBD2. The trim removed 3 bases at V and 5 bases at J, leaving 4 bases unmatched. Per germline, CDR1 SGDLS and CDR2 YYNGEE. The CDR3 spans 14 residues. The CDR3: CASSALAGVETQYF. The CDR3 region has the DNA TGTGCCAGCAGCGCCCTAGCGGGAGTCGAGACCCAGTACTTC. Full variable domain (remainder filled in from reference TRBV9 and TRBJ2-5): DSGVTQTPKHLITATGQRVTLRCSPRSGDLSVYWYQQSLDQGLQFLIQYYNGEERAKGNILERFSAQQFPDLHSELNLSSLELGDSALYFCASSALAGVETQYFGPGTRLLVL.

J is TRBJ2-3 and V is TRBV28; a possible D gene is TRBD1 (5 bases). V was pared by 4 bases and J by 3 bases, with 11 bases between. CDR3 length equals 14 residues. From germline, CDR1 is MDHEN and CDR2 SYDVKM. The CDR3: CASSWQGGTDTQYF. Here the CDR3 DNA reads TGTGCCAGCAGTTGGCAGGGTGGGACAGATACGCAGTATTTT.

This chain links TRBV29-1 with TRBJ2-2; TRBD2 matches at 7 bases. The V gene's germline CDR1 is SQVTM and CDR2 ANQGSEA. With V trimmed by 6 bases and J by 4 bases, 8 bases remained unmatched. This CDR3 has 14 amino acids. CDR3 nucleotides: TGCAGCGTCCATTGGGGGGGGGTCACCGGGGAGCTGTTTTTT. This gives the protein CSVHWGGVTGELFF.

The V and J genes are TRBV9 and TRBJ2-5; TRBD2 aligns across 13 bases. The CDR3 runs to 16 residues. Trimming at V came to 3 bases and at J to 5 bases, leaving 7 bases not matched to a gene. CDR1 is SGDLS, CDR2 YYNGEE, per germline. The CDR3 is CASSGGLAGVGETQYF. The CDR3 bases are TGTGCCAGCAGCGGCGGACTAGCGGGAGTAGGGGAGACCCAGTACTTC.

The CDR3 reads CASSYRLGGYNSPLHF. CDR3 DNA: TGTGCCAGCAGTTACAGGCTGGGGGGATATAATTCACCCCTCCACTTT. This chain links TRBV6-5 with TRBJ1-6; tentative D call: TRBD1 (5 bases). Trimming took off 2 bases at V and 4 bases at J, with 12 bases between the two ends. CDR1 MNHEY and CDR2 SVGAGI come from the germline V gene. The CDR3 sequence is 16 residues long.

This clone was seen just once. The chain joins TRBV28 to TRBJ1-5, with TRBD1 as a possible D gene (5 bases). The germline V and J ends were trimmed by 4 bases and 6 bases, with 10 bases remaining between them. Germline V gives CDR1 MDHEN, CDR2 SYDVKM. CDR3 length equals 13 residues. The CDR3 loop reads CASSWGVGQPQHF. The CDR3 DNA reads as TGTGCCAGCAGTTGGGGGGTCGGTCAGCCCCAGCATTTT.

The CDR3, as DNA: TGTGCCAGCAGCCTCGGACAGACGAACACTGAAGCTTTCTTT. This translates into CASSLGQTNTEAFF. The chain employs TRBV6-5 and TRBJ1-1, with D possibly TRBD1 on 6 matching bases. Germline-derived CDR1 and CDR2 are MNHEY and SVGAGI. V was clipped by 6 bases and J by 1 base, with 12 bases between them. This CDR3 contains 14 residues.

The chain uses TRBV5-6 and TRBJ2-7; D is unresolved. This CDR3 spans 14 amino acids. Germline V gene lookup returns CDR1 SGHDT and CDR2 YYEEEE. Trimming took off 5 bases at V and 5 bases at J, with 17 bases between the two ends. The CDR3 loop is CASSRGDGWDEQYF. CDR3 in DNA: TGTGCCAGCAGTCGTGGAGACGGGTGGGACGAGCAGTACTTC.

The genes are TRBV30 and TRBJ2-5; D remains unclear. The length of the CDR3 is 13 residues. V lost 0 bases and J 2 bases, leaving 7 bases between the germline ends. Per germline, CDR1 GTSNPN and CDR2 SVGIG (reference sequence). For the CDR3, the DNA is TGTGCCTGGAGTGTACTATCTCAAGAGACCCAGTACTTC. Translated, it gives CAWSVLSQETQYF.

The CDR3 DNA follows: TGTGCCAGCAGTTTATTACTGCCCGGCTCTGGAAACACCATATATTTT. Amino acid sequence: CASSLLLPGSGNTIYF. The J gene is TRBJ1-3, the V gene TRBV28; D is undetermined. The CDR3 contains 16 residues. V lost 1 base to trimming and J lost 0 bases, with 10 bases between them. Germline V gene data show CDR1 as MDHEN and CDR2 as SYDVKM.

The rearrangement joins TRBV2 to TRBJ1-2; D call uncertain. This CDR3 has 14 residues. Trimming removed 4 bases from V and 3 bases from J, with 12 bases in between. Germline V lookup: CDR1 SNHLY, CDR2 FYNNEI. CDR3 DNA sequence: TGTGCCAGCAGTGGGCACCTCGGGGACTATGGCTACACCTTC. Protein sequence: CASSGHLGDYGYTF.

This chain joins TRBV9 and TRBJ2-3, with 7 positions matching TRBD2. The germline gives CDR1 SGDLS, CDR2 YYNGEE. J lost 4 bases, V lost 3 bases, and 8 bases had no gene match. CDR3 length: 15 residues. CDR3 DNA sequence: TGTGCCAGCAGCGGAGCGGGGAGGAGCCCAGATACGCAGTATTTT. Protein: CASSGAGRSPDTQYF.

V and J are TRBV18 and TRBJ2-7, with D possibly being TRBD1 (5 bases). The ends were cut back, 8 bases at V and 3 bases at J, with 17 bases in the middle. The CDR3 has 14 amino acids. Germline V gene sequence: CDR1 KGHSH, CDR2 LQKENI. In DNA form, the CDR3 reads TGTGCCAGCCATAACTATGACAGTCGCTACGAGCAGTACTTC. It is translated as CASHNYDSRYEQYF.

In its sample, this clone was seen a few times. This rearrangement joins TRBV9 to TRBJ2-1, with TRBD2 matching 11 bases. With V trimmed by 0 bases and J by 4 bases, 3 bases remained unmatched. Germline CDR1 and CDR2: SGDLS and YYNGEE. The CDR3 has 16 residues. CDR3 sequence: CASSVDLAGGYNEQFF. DNA of the CDR3: TGTGCCAGCAGCGTAGATTTAGCGGGAGGGTACAATGAGCAGTTCTTC.

This sequence joins TRBV7-9 and TRBJ1-2; 10 nucleotides line up with TRBD1. Germline V gene data show CDR1 as SEHNR and CDR2 as FQNEAQ (reference sequence). The CDR3 consists of 16 residues. The V segment lost 4 bases and the J segment 2 bases; nucleotides outside the gene matches: 7. DNA of the CDR3: TGTGCCAGCAGCTCCCTCGACAGGGGGCTAAACTATGGCTACACCTTC. It translates to CASSSLDRGLNYGYTF.

The chain is built from TRBV7-9 and TRBJ2-7; D is uncertain. Germline V gene data show CDR1 as SEHNR and CDR2 as FQNEAQ (reference sequence). The length of the CDR3 is 12 residues. The ends were cut back, 1 base at V and 4 bases at J, with 5 bases in the middle. The CDR3: CASSLVPYEQYF. The CDR3 nucleotides read TGTGCCAGCAGCTTAGTTCCTTACGAGCAGTACTTC.

V and J are TRBV27 and TRBJ2-7, with D perhaps TRBD2 (5 bases). V was shortened by 5 bases and J by 7 bases, with 12 bases between the two germline ends. The CDR3 is 12 residues long. CDR1 MNHEY and CDR2 SMNVEV come from the germline V gene (reference sequence). CDR3: CASSSFPGEQYF. The DNA of the CDR3 is TGTGCCAGCAGTAGCTTCCCGGGGGAGCAGTACTTC.

CDR3 amino acids: CASSTRSGDTGELFF. The CDR3 region has the DNA TGTGCCAGCAGCACCCGTAGCGGCGACACCGGGGAGCTGTTTTTT. This chain uses TRBV7-9 with TRBJ2-2, with D maybe TRBD2 (6 bases). V lost 5 bases and J lost 3, with 13 bases in between. The CDR3 covers 15 residues. The germline V gene has CDR1 SEHNR and CDR2 FQNEAQ (reference sequence).